One sample yielded the 2 T cell receptor beta chains listed below, sequenced in a study of blood T cell repertoires in COVID-19. The assay was immunoSEQ multiplex PCR, and TCRdb's table has in-frame clones only and misses some. Seen here are 130,000 to 150,000 clones, roughly 80% observed once, and the top ten hold roughly 4.4%. The sequenced material came from peripheral blood. These receptors came from a human donor in a cohort sampled during active COVID-19.

This sequence joins TRBV12-3 or TRBV12-4 and TRBJ2-5; a possible D gene is TRBD1 (5 bases). V lost 3 bases and J lost 2, with 7 bases in between. This CDR3 has 13 amino acids. The CDR3 reads CASSFNRQETQYF. DNA of the CDR3: TGTGCCAGCAGTTTTAACAGGCAAGAGACCCAGTACTTC.

The chain is built from TRBV3-1 (or the pseudogene TRBV3-2) and TRBJ1-2; D gene ambiguous. Germline CDR1 and CDR2: LGHDT and YNNKEL (reference sequence). The CDR3 has 13 residues. V gave up 0 bases and J gave up 7 bases, with 9 bases separating them. DNA of the CDR3: TGTGCCAGCAGCCAAGAGAGGGCACGTGGCTACACCTTC. It yields the protein CASSQERARGYTF.